This T cell receptor beta chain derives from a study of blood T cell repertoires in COVID-19 (dated by TCRdb to about 2020). Some background on the complete study: Collaborator samples came from the United States, Italy and Spain and covered acute and convalescent phases of COVID-19. The prospective study material was composed of cDNA or gDNA derived from T cells, B-cell-depleted T cells, or PBMCs. Deeply sampled blood TCRbeta repertoires from subjects exposed to, actively infected with, or recovered from COVID-19 were included in the dataset. The repertoires were made available in a free public database intended to serve as a resource for research on the immune response to SARS-CoV-2. Samples were obtained from the ongoing ImmuneRACE study (first 160 participants) and from some 1,200 subjects provided by 6 global collaborators. Nearly every sample came with metadata listing a de-identified subject ID, COVID-19 status, age in years and sex. Where HLA class I and class II types were available, the types were taken from metadata supplied by the sample provider, not from assay-based typing.

Notes on this clone: It lacks a known antigen. Base-call qualities are not available, and no considerably larger clone is one nucleotide away.

Study-wide findings and limitations: Clinical and demographic metadata were provided uncurated, with the amount varying by source and participant.

The CDR3 sequence holds 14 residues, the cysteine and phenylalanine included. Only the CDR3 part of the read is kept: 42 bases, read in frame from the first base. Based on the germline V gene (reference sequence), the CDR1 and CDR2 sequences are SGHNT and YYREEE. Trimming takes 1 base from V and 0 bases from J, and the germline ends sit 8 bases apart. TCRbeta CDR3 regions were amplified from genomic DNA by means of the immunoSEQ Assay, a bias-controlled multiplex PCR. The paper's processing steps were these. Within the assay, amplification of reference gene primers was used to estimate how many nucleated cells each sample contained. To quantify the absolute abundance of each unique TCRbeta CDR3 rearrangement, sequence reads were collapsed and filtered. Productive Simpson clonality was computed per sample as the square root of Simpson's diversity index over productive rearrangements. TCRdb holds this immuneACCESS table with in-frame rearrangements only. Some clones are missing; in checked studies, unresolved V genes explain under half, and the rest has no known cause. From that table come the V and J calls and clone size; the DNA was used to work out D and trimming. Within this sample are around 100,000 clones, with 84% of them counted one time only. The top ten constitute about an eighth of the sample.

The collaborating institutions used their own protocols to collect whole blood in K2EDTA tubes. Collaborator samples were shipped for TCRbeta analysis as frozen whole blood, isolated PBMCs, or DNA extracted from either sample type. The TCR originated in a human donor in a cohort sampled during active or convalescent COVID-19. Material: peripheral blood. The sequence is built from TRBV5-4 and TRBJ2-7, and the D gene may be TRBD2, 6 bases matching. The DNA sequence reads TGTGCCAGCAGCTTGCCGGGGGACTCCTACGAGCAGTACTTC. Translated, it gives CASSLPGDSYEQYF. This CDR3, with the reference TRBV5-4 and TRBJ2-7 proteins standing in past its ends, gives the full variable domain ETGVTQSPTHLIKTRGQQVTLRCSSQSGHNTVSWYQQALGQGPQFIFQYYREEENGRGNFPPRFSGLQFPNYSSELNVNALELDDSALYLCASSLPGDSYEQYFGPGTRLTVT.